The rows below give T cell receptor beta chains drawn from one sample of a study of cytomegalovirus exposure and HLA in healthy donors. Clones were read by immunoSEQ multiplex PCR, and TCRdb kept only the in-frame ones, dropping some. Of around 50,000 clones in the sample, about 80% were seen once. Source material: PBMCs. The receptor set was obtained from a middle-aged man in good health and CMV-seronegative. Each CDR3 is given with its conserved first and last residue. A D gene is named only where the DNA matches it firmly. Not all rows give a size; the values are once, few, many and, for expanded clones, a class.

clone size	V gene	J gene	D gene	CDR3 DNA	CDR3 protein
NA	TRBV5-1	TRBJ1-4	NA	TGCGCCAGCAGCTCGGACAGCTCAAATGAAAAACTGTTTTTT	CASSSDSSNEKLFF
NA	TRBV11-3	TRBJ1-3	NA	TGTGCCAGCAGCTTAGGTGCGGGCTCTGGAAACACCATATATTTT	CASSLGAGSGNTIYF
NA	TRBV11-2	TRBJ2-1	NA	TGTGCCAGCAGCCCATCGGGGAACCCAAGGGTCTTC	CASSPSGNPRVF
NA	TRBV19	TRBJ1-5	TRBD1	TGTGCCAGTAGAACCACAGGGGAAAGCAATCAGCCCCAGCATTTT	CASRTTGESNQPQHF
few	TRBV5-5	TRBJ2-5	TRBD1	TGTGCCAGCAGCTTGGAGAGTACAGGGGGTAGGCGGGAGACCCAGTACTTC	CASSLESTGGRRETQYF
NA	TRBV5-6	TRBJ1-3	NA	TGTGCCAGCAGCGTCGGGGGAAACACCATATATTTT	CASSVGGNTIYF
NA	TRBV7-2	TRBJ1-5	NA	TGTGCCAGCAGCTTAGATCGAGGAGACAATCAGCCCCAGCATTTT	CASSLDRGDNQPQHF
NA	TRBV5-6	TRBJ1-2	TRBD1	TGTGCCAGCAGCTACGGGACAGGGGGCGAGTACTATGGCTACACCTTC	CASSYGTGGEYYGYTF
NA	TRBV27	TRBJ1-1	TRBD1	TGTGCCAGCAGTCAAACCACGGGGACAGGGAACACTGAAGCTTTCTTT	CASSQTTGTGNTEAFF
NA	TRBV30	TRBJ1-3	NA	TGTGCCTGGGCAGGGCGTGAGTGGGGAAACACCATATATTTT	CAWAGREWGNTIYF
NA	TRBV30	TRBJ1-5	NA	TGTGCCTGGAGTGTAGGGGTTCAGCCCCAGCATTTT	CAWSVGVQPQHF
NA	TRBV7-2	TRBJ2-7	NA	TGTGCCAGCAGCTTAGACAGCTATACCTACGAGCAGTACTTC	CASSLDSYTYEQYF
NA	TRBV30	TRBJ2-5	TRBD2	TGTGCCTGGAGTGTGTCTAGCGGGGGGGCTGGATGGTGGACCCAGTACTTC	CAWSVSSGGAGWWTQYF
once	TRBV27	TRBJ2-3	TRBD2	TGTGCCAGCAGTCCACGACTAGCGGGGGGTTCAGATACGCAGTATTTT	CASSPRLAGGSDTQYF
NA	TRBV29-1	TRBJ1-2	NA	TGCAGCGTTGAGGACAATGGCTACACCTTC	CSVEDNGYTF
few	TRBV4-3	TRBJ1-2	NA	TGCGCCAGCAGCCAAGATTACGGTGATTATGGCTACACCTTC	CASSQDYGDYGYTF
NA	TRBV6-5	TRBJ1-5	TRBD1	TGTGCCAGCAGTCCCTTTCGACAGGGCACACAGCCCCAGCATTTT	CASSPFRQGTQPQHF
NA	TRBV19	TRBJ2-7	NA	TGTGCCACCTCAACCCCGGGACAAAAAACCTACGAGCAGTACTTC	CATSTPGQKTYEQYF
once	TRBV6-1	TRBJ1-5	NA	TGTGCCAGCAGTGACGGGTTTAGCAATCAGCCCCAGCATTTT	CASSDGFSNQPQHF
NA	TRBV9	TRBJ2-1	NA	TGTGCCAGCAGCGCAGCGGCTACATACAATGAGCAGTTCTTC	CASSAAATYNEQFF
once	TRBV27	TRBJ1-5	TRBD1	TGTGCCAGCGGGCCCCGGGACAGGATGTACAATCAGCCCCAGCATTTT	CASGPRDRMYNQPQHF
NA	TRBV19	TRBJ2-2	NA	TGTGCCAGTACCCCGACGGGATCCGGGGAGCTGTTTTTT	CASTPTGSGELFF
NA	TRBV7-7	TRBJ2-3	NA	TGTGCCAGCAGCTCCCCCCAGGGTCGGGATACGCAGTATTTT	CASSSPQGRDTQYF
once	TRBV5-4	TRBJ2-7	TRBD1	TGTGCCAGCAGCACAGAGGGACAGCGGATCTACGAGCAGTACTTC	CASSTEGQRIYEQYF
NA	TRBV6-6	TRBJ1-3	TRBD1	TGTGCCAGCAGTTGGAGGGGGCAGGGAAACACCATATATTTT	CASSWRGQGNTIYF
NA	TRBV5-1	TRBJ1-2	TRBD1	TGCGCCAGCCACGATAGGGGGCGCGGAGATGGCTACACCTTC	CASHDRGRGDGYTF
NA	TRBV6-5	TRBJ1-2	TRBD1	TGTGCCAGCAGTTACACAGGGGACTATGGCTACACCTTC	CASSYTGDYGYTF
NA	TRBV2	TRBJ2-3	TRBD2	TGTGCCAGCAGTGGACTAGCGGGGGGCCTTGGTACGCAGTATTTT	CASSGLAGGLGTQYF
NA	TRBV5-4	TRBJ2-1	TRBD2	TGTGCCAGCAGCCTAGGACTAGCGGGGGGGAATGAGCAGTTCTTC	CASSLGLAGGNEQFF
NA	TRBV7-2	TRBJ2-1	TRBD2	TGTGCCAGCAGCTTACTAGCGGGGGGGAACAATGAGCAGTTCTTC	CASSLLAGGNNEQFF
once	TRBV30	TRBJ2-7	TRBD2	TGTGCCTGGAGTCCCGGGGTAGCGGGGGCGAACGAGCAGTACTTC	CAWSPGVAGANEQYF
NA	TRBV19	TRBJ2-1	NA	TGTGCCAGTAGTATATACCTAGAGGCCAATGAGCAGTTCTTC	CASSIYLEANEQFF
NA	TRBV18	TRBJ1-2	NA	TGTGCCAGCTCACCTCTGGACAGCCCAATATATGGCTACACCTTC	CASSPLDSPIYGYTF
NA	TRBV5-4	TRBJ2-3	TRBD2	TGTGCCAGCAGTGGGGGGAGGGGAAGCACAGATACGCAGTATTTT	CASSGGRGSTDTQYF
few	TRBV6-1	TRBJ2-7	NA	TGTGCCAGCAGCGCAGGGGCTAGCTCCTACGAGCAGTACTTC	CASSAGASSYEQYF
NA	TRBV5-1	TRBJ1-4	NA	TGCGCCAGCAGCTCGACGGGAACTAATGAAAAACTGTTTTTT	CASSSTGTNEKLFF
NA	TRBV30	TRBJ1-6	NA	TGTGCCTGGACCGGGAACGAAAATTCACCCCTCCACTTT	CAWTGNENSPLHF
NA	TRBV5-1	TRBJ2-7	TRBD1	TGCGCCAGCAGCCGGGGACAGGGTACCTACGAGCAGTACTTC	CASSRGQGTYEQYF
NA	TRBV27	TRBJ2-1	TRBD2	TGTGCCAGCAGTAAATCCGGGCAGGGGCGGGGGGGCTTAGCTGAGCAGTTCTTC	CASSKSGQGRGGLAEQFF
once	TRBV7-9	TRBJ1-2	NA	TGTTCCAGCAGCTTTGGGGGGGCTGATGGCTACACCTTC	CSSSFGGADGYTF
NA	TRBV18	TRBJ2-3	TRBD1	TGTGCCAGCTCCTTGGACAGGGGTAGCGATACGCAGTATTTT	CASSLDRGSDTQYF
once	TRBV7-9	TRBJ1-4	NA	TGTGCCAGCAGCTTCTTAGGGGGTAGTGAAAAACTGTTTTTT	CASSFLGGSEKLFF
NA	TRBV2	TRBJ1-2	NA	TGTGCCAGCAGTGAAGCGCGCGGGGGCACGTTCGGCTACACCTTC	CASSEARGGTFGYTF
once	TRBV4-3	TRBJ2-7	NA	TGCGCCAGCAGCCAGGGGGTAGCGGACTCCTACGAGCAGTACTTC	CASSQGVADSYEQYF
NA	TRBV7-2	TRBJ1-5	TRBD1	TGTGCCAGCAGTTACAGGGGGTTAGGACAGCCCCAGCATTTT	CASSYRGLGQPQHF
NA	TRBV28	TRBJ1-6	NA	TGTGCCAGCATTGGAGGGAACTCCTATAATTCACCCCTCCACTTT	CASIGGNSYNSPLHF
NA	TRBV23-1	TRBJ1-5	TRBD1	TGCGCCAGCAGTCAATCTGAGGCGAGAGGACAGGGGTGCGGACAGCCCCAGCATTTT	CASSQSEARGQGCGQPQHF
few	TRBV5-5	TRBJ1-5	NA	TGTGCCAGCAGCTTGGGGGAAGACAGAGTCAATCAGCCCCAGCATTTT	CASSLGEDRVNQPQHF